This T cell receptor beta chain was identified during a study of cytomegalovirus exposure and HLA in healthy donors. PCR used 60 Vbeta primers and 13 Jbeta primers. This table comes from immunoSEQ multiplex PCR, and its TCRdb copy is limited to in-frame clones, with some not included. The sample has 130,000 or so clones; about 8.5% are singletons. The sample holds a few counts of this clone. Its specificity is unknown. This CDR3 has 14 amino acids. Germline V gene sequence: CDR1 SGHRS, CDR2 YFSETQ. The V segment lost 0 bases and the J segment 4 bases; nucleotides outside the gene matches: 2. Healthy donors of bone marrow made up the group. General study findings and limits: Later genetic work tied a missense DCLRE1C variant to beta-chain V and J trimming.

The chain carries TRBV5-1 and TRBJ2-7; 9 nucleotides align to TRBD1. This clonotype originated in a middle-aged man in good health and CMV-seronegative. The source material was PBMCs. The chain's CDR3 is CASSLGTGEYEQYF. CDR3 sequence (DNA): TGCGCCAGCAGCTTGGGGACAGGGGAGTACGAGCAGTACTTC.